This T cell receptor beta chain was sequenced for a study of identical twins. This clonotype was recorded a few times. Trimming took 4 bases from V and 6 from J, leaving 6 bases between them. CDR1 KGHDR and CDR2 SFDVKD come from the germline V gene. The CDR3 covers 12 residues. One entry per CDR3 protein results from TCRdb running MiXCR on the 5' RACE reads. This sample has 600,000 to 700,000 distinct CDR3 sequences, with around 21% found just once. The data also belong to a second study, concerning T cells expressing NK-cell markers.

Material for sequencing was PBMCs. The source of this sequence is a woman younger than 35 in good health. The chain has TRBV24-1 and TRBJ1-5; no definite D call. Here the CDR3 reads CATSDLGQPQHF. CDR3 sequence (DNA): TGTGCCACCAGTGACCTCGGTCAGCCCCAGCATTTT.